This TCR beta chain stems from a study of T cells after posttransplantation cyclophosphamide (dated by TCRdb to 2016 to 2017). At the level of the whole study: The study tracked T cell repertoire reconstitution by TRB sequencing after myeloablative bone marrow transplantation using posttransplantation cyclophosphamide as GVHD prophylaxis. Because TRA and TRB clonality were tightly correlated in roughly 10 samples, subsequent TCR analyses were focused on TRB only. Blood from every one of the roughly 30 PTCy patients who had 1-year posttransplant specimens underwent TRB sequencing. TRB sequencing was also done on up to about 3 additional blood samples from 2 to 5.2 years after transplant in 3 patients, and on pretransplant blood from 4 patients. Antigen receptor sequencing covered samples from 35 PTCy-treated patients and about 17 of their related bone marrow donors. Public TRB sequences were searched against a database of over 3,500 sequences associated with responses to pathogens, tumor antigens, self-antigens and alloantigens.

Genomic DNA was the input for TRB sequencing, which was run either with the immunoSEQ assay at survey resolution or with the hsTCRB kit. The authors processed their data as follows. The immunoSEQ software handled the initial read processing, while the LymphoSeq R package was used for the repertoire analyses. Clonality was calculated as 1 minus normalized Shannon entropy, and the Gini coefficient was also calculated for each TRB dataset. Phenotypes of unsorted samples were inferred by mapping TRB sequences from sorted subsets of the recipient or donor onto the same recipient's unsorted samples. TCRdb took over this immuneACCESS table, retaining in-frame rearrangements with V and J assigned. Such tables are incomplete; in checked studies, under half of the missing clones stem from an unresolved V gene, and the remainder is unexplained. The DNA was the basis for D and trimming; V, J and clone size are from that table. For this sample there are about 16,000 clones; approximately 94% appear just once. 0.27% of the sample is held by the ten biggest clonotypes.

Viable CD3+CD4+ or CD3+CD8+ cells that were CCR7+CD45RA+CD45RO-CD95-CD27+CD28+ were classified as naive T cells. Related bone marrow donors provided peripheral blood samples on the day of marrow donation. Peripheral blood and bone marrow mononuclear cells were isolated by Ficoll-Hypaque density centrifugation and were cryopreserved. CD4+ and CD8+ T cells, including naive and memory subsets, were sorted by FACS on a FACSAria II. From its cysteine to its phenylalanine, the CDR3 spans 14 amino acids. Here the CDR3 DNA is all that survives: 42 bases in frame from base 1. CDR1 LGHNA and CDR2 YSLEER are derived from the germline V gene. V is shortened by 3 bases, J by 0 bases, and the region joining them spans 9 bases. Of note for this clone: The antigen it binds to is not known. No base qualities exist here, and no much larger clone lies one base off it.

Beyond this particular receptor, the publication reports: Across 45 or so patients, TRB clonality was highly associated with recipient CMV seropositivity and CMV reactivation, and PTCy diversity was similar to diversity in CNI/methotrexate controls. The TRB repertoires of T cells infiltrating skin or GI tract showed only limited overlap with the TRB repertoires of T cells in blood. Donor-recipient similarity was low at 1-2 months but rose over the first year, and later blood repertoires were often dominated by donor CD8+ memory clones.

The receptor was derived from a woman aged 45-60 years in good health and a related stem cell transplant donor. This sequence uses TRBV4-3 and TRBJ2-7; the D gene is perhaps TRBD2, on 6 matching bases. Source material: naive CD4+ T cells sorted from blood. The nucleotides are TGCGCCAGCAGCCAGGGACTGTACTCCTACGAGCAGTACTTC. Its translation is CASSQGLYSYEQYF.